The sequence of this TCR beta chain was determined in a study of regulatory and conventional T cells in RAG deficiency. Study-wide findings and caveats: Shorter CDR3s in all patient subsets; >90% Treg-Tconv overlap in Omenn. In Omenn syndrome, sorted "Tregs" may be peripherally activated cells.

Conventional CD4+ T cells were sorted from blood as CD25-low CD127-high cells. Trimming removed 10 bases at V and 3 bases at J, with 13 bases between. Per germline, CDR1 SNHLY and CDR2 FYNNEI. The CDR3 length is 13 residues. Clones were read by immunoSEQ multiplex PCR, and TCRdb kept only the in-frame ones, dropping some. The sample contains 25,000 to 35,000 clones, approximately 96% of which appear only once. As concerns this clone: Its antigen is not identified.

The sample was also reused in another study, on regulatory T cells. That paper states: Primers: 52 TRBV forward and 13 TRBJ reverse.

This TCR came from a human donor in good health. Sequenced input: CD25- CD4+ T cells sorted from blood. This chain uses TRBV2 with TRBJ1-5; D might be TRBD1 (6 bases). In nucleotides, the CDR3 is TGTGCCATACAGGGTACGGACAATCAGCCCCAGCATTTT. This codes for CAIQGTDNQPQHF.